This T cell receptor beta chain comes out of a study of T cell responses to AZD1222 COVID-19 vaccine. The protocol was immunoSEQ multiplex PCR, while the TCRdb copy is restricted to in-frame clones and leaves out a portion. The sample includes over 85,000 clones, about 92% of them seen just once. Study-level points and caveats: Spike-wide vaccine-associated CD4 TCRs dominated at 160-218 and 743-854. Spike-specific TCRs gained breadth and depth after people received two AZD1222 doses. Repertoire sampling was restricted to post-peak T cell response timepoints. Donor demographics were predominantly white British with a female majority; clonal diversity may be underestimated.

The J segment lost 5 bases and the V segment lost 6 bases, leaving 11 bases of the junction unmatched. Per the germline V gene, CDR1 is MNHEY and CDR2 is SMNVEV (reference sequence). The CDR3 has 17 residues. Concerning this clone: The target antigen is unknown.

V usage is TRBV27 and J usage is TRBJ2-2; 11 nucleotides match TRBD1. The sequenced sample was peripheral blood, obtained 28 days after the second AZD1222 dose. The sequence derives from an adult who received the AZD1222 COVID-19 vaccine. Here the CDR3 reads CASRTPGTGGRTGELFF. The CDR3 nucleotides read TGTGCCAGCAGGACCCCCGGGACAGGGGGTCGGACCGGGGAGCTGTTTTTT.